A selection of T cell receptor beta chains follows, all from one sample in a study of tissue T cells after allogeneic stem cell transplantation. The data were produced by immunoSEQ multiplex PCR, yet TCRdb's version contains in-frame clones alone and is incomplete. The data show about 6,300 clones, with 65% to 80% seen just once and around 7% held by the top ten. Sequencing used tissue from the rectum, obtained at autopsy. These receptor sequences come from a woman aged 18-49 years with breast cancer. CDR3s include the opening cysteine and the closing phenylalanine or tryptophan. Each record gives: V gene, J gene, D gene, clone size, CDR3 length, CDR3 DNA, CDR3 protein. A D gene is named only where the DNA matches it firmly. The size of a clone is reported for some rows only, either as once, few or many, or as a class for expanded clones.

v_call: TRBV6-2/TRBV6-3
j_call: TRBJ2-7
d_call: -
clone_size: -
cdr3_length: 13
cdr3_nt: TGTGCCAGCAGTTTCGTTAGCGGCTACGAGCAGTACTTC
cdr3_aa: CASSFVSGYEQYF

v_call: TRBV6-2/TRBV6-3
j_call: TRBJ1-2
d_call: TRBD1
clone_size: -
cdr3_length: 18
cdr3_nt: TGTGCCAGCAGCCGAGACCGGGACAGGGGAGGATACTGGGATGGCTACACCTTC
cdr3_aa: CASSRDRDRGGYWDGYTF

v_call: TRBV3-1/TRBV3-2
j_call: TRBJ1-2
d_call: -
clone_size: -
cdr3_length: 14
cdr3_nt: TGTGCCAGCAGCCAAGGGGGCGTGGAAAATGGCTACACCTTC
cdr3_aa: CASSQGGVENGYTF

v_call: TRBV19
j_call: TRBJ2-3
d_call: -
clone_size: -
cdr3_length: 17
cdr3_nt: TGTGCCAGTAGTATCCCAAAGACTAGAGGGATGCCAGATACGCAGTATTTT
cdr3_aa: CASSIPKTRGMPDTQYF

v_call: TRBV5-1
j_call: TRBJ1-1
d_call: -
clone_size: -
cdr3_length: 15
cdr3_nt: TGCGCCAGCAGCTTGGTGCCTGAGGGGGGTACTGAAGCTTTCTTT
cdr3_aa: CASSLVPEGGTEAFF

v_call: TRBV6-2/TRBV6-3
j_call: TRBJ1-6
d_call: TRBD1
clone_size: -
cdr3_length: 16
cdr3_nt: TGTGCCAGCAGTTCCAAATTGGAGGGGGCCGGATCACCCCTCCACTTT
cdr3_aa: CASSSKLEGAGSPLHF

v_call: TRBV11-2
j_call: TRBJ2-7
d_call: -
clone_size: few
cdr3_length: 16
cdr3_nt: TGTGCCAGCAGCTCCCGGGACAGAGATGCTAGCGACGAGCAGTACTTC
cdr3_aa: CASSSRDRDASDEQYF

v_call: TRBV11-2
j_call: TRBJ2-1
d_call: -
clone_size: -
cdr3_length: 13
cdr3_nt: TGTGCCAGCAGCTTCGGACTACCCAATGAGCAGTTCTTC
cdr3_aa: CASSFGLPNEQFF

v_call: TRBV7-2
j_call: TRBJ2-7
d_call: TRBD2
clone_size: -
cdr3_length: 16
cdr3_nt: TGTGCCAGCAGCAAACTAGCGGGAGGGCTTGGATACGAGCAGTACTTC
cdr3_aa: CASSKLAGGLGYEQYF

v_call: TRBV11-2
j_call: TRBJ1-2
d_call: TRBD1
clone_size: -
cdr3_length: 15
cdr3_nt: TGTGCCAGCAGCCCTACCCGGGACAGTAACTATGGCTACACCTTC
cdr3_aa: CASSPTRDSNYGYTF

v_call: TRBV6-2/TRBV6-3
j_call: TRBJ1-5
d_call: -
clone_size: -
cdr3_length: 16
cdr3_nt: TGTGCCAGCAGTCGAGGGGGGAGGCTTGGTAATCAGCCCCAGCATTTT
cdr3_aa: CASSRGGRLGNQPQHF

v_call: TRBV6-1
j_call: TRBJ2-6
d_call: -
clone_size: -
cdr3_length: 17
cdr3_nt: TGTGCCAGCAGTGTCCGGGGACTCGGGTCTGGGGCCAACGTCCTGACTTTC
cdr3_aa: CASSVRGLGSGANVLTF

v_call: TRBV29-1
j_call: TRBJ2-1
d_call: -
clone_size: -
cdr3_length: 14
cdr3_nt: TGCAGCGTCGCTCGGGACGGCTCCTACAATGAGCAGTTCTTC
cdr3_aa: CSVARDGSYNEQFF

v_call: TRBV7-2
j_call: TRBJ2-5
d_call: -
clone_size: -
cdr3_length: 14
cdr3_nt: TGTGCCAGCAGCTTAGCTGACAGGTCGGAGACCCAGTACTTC
cdr3_aa: CASSLADRSETQYF

v_call: TRBV7-2
j_call: TRBJ2-1
d_call: -
clone_size: -
cdr3_length: 14
cdr3_nt: TGTGCCAGCAGCCCCTCTAAGACTAGGGATGAGCAGTTCTTC
cdr3_aa: CASSPSKTRDEQFF

v_call: TRBV19
j_call: TRBJ2-3
d_call: TRBD1
clone_size: -
cdr3_length: 13
cdr3_nt: TGTGCCAGTCGTACAGGGGGCACAGATACGCAGTATTTT
cdr3_aa: CASRTGGTDTQYF

v_call: TRBV7-8
j_call: TRBJ1-2
d_call: TRBD1
clone_size: few
cdr3_length: 16
cdr3_nt: TGTGCCAGCAGCTCTACGGGACAGGGAGCCTTTCGAGGCTACACCTTC
cdr3_aa: CASSSTGQGAFRGYTF

v_call: TRBV11-3
j_call: TRBJ2-3
d_call: TRBD2
clone_size: few
cdr3_length: 16
cdr3_nt: TGTGCCAGCAGCTCCTCTAGCGGGGGTTATGGAGATACGCAGTATTTT
cdr3_aa: CASSSSSGGYGDTQYF

v_call: TRBV7-2
j_call: TRBJ2-1
d_call: TRBD2
clone_size: -
cdr3_length: 15
cdr3_nt: TGTGCCAGCAGCCAAGGACTAGCGGGAGTAAATGAGCAGTTCTTC
cdr3_aa: CASSQGLAGVNEQFF

v_call: TRBV11-2
j_call: TRBJ2-5
d_call: -
clone_size: -
cdr3_length: 18
cdr3_nt: TGTGCCAGCAGCCTGGACAGACTGAGCGGGATGAACCAAGAGACCCAGTACTTC
cdr3_aa: CASSLDRLSGMNQETQYF

v_call: TRBV18
j_call: TRBJ1-1
d_call: -
clone_size: -
cdr3_length: 15
cdr3_nt: TGTGCCAGTTACCCACTCGGGGGGGCGCGCACTGAAGCTTTCTTT
cdr3_aa: CASYPLGGARTEAFF

v_call: TRBV11-2
j_call: TRBJ1-1
d_call: -
clone_size: -
cdr3_length: 13
cdr3_nt: TGTGCCAGCAGCCCGAGCCCCCAGGCTGAAGCTTTCTTT
cdr3_aa: CASSPSPQAEAFF

v_call: TRBV5-4
j_call: TRBJ2-7
d_call: -
clone_size: few
cdr3_length: 14
cdr3_nt: TGTGCCAGCAGCTTTACTAGCTCGACCTACGAGCAGTACTTC
cdr3_aa: CASSFTSSTYEQYF

v_call: TRBV7-2
j_call: TRBJ2-2
d_call: -
clone_size: -
cdr3_length: 14
cdr3_nt: TGTGCCAGCAGCTTAGATTGGGACACCGGGGAGCTGTTTTTT
cdr3_aa: CASSLDWDTGELFF

v_call: TRBV6-2/TRBV6-3
j_call: TRBJ2-1
d_call: TRBD2
clone_size: -
cdr3_length: 15
cdr3_nt: TGTGCCAGCAGTTACTCTCGCGGGAGGCGGGATGAGCAGTTCTTC
cdr3_aa: CASSYSRGRRDEQFF

v_call: TRBV18
j_call: TRBJ2-7
d_call: -
clone_size: -
cdr3_length: 15
cdr3_nt: TGTGCCAGCTCACCAATTGAAGGGCTATCGGGAGAGCAGTACTTC
cdr3_aa: CASSPIEGLSGEQYF

v_call: TRBV12-3/TRBV12-4
j_call: TRBJ2-7
d_call: -
clone_size: -
cdr3_length: 13
cdr3_nt: TGTGCCAGCACTCTCTCGGCGCGGGACGAGCAGTACTTC
cdr3_aa: CASTLSARDEQYF

v_call: TRBV5-1
j_call: TRBJ2-1
d_call: TRBD2
clone_size: -
cdr3_length: 15
cdr3_nt: TGCGCCAGCAGGTCGGGACTAGCGGGGAGCAATGAGCAGTTCTTC
cdr3_aa: CASRSGLAGSNEQFF

v_call: TRBV6-1
j_call: TRBJ2-6
d_call: -
clone_size: -
cdr3_length: 14
cdr3_nt: TGTGCCAGCAGTGATGGGGGCGGGGCCAACGTCCTGACTTTC
cdr3_aa: CASSDGGGANVLTF